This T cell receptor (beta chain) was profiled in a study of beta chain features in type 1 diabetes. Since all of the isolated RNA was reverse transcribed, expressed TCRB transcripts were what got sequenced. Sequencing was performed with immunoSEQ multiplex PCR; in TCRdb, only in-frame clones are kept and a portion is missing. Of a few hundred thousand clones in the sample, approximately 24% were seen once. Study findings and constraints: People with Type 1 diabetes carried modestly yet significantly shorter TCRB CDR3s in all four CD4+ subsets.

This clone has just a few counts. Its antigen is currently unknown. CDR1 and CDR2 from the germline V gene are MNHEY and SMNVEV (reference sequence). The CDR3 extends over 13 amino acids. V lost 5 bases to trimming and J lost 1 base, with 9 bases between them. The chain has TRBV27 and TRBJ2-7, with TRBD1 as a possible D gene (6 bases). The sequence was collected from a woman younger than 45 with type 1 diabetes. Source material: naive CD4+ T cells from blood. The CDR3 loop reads CASSADSSYEQYF. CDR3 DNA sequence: TGTGCCAGCAGTGCGGACAGTTCCTACGAGCAGTACTTC.